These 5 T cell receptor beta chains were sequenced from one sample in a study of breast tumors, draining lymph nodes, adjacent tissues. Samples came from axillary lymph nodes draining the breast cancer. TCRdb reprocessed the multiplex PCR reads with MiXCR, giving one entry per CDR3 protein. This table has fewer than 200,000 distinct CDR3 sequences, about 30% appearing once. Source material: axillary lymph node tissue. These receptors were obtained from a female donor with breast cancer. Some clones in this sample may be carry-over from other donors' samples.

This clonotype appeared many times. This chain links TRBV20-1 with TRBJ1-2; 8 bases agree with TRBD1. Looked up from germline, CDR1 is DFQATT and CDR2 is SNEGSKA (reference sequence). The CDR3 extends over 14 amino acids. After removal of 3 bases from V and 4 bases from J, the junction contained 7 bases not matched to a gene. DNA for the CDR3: TGCAGTGCTAGGGACAATACAGGGGGCTATGGCTACACCTTC. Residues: CSARDNTGGYGYTF.

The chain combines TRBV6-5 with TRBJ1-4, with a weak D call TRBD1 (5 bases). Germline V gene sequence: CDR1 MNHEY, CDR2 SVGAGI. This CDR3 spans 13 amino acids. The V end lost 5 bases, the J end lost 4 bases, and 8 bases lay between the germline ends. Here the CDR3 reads CASSHGGNEKLFF. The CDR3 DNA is TGTGCCAGCAGTCACGGGGGTAATGAAAAACTGTTTTTT.

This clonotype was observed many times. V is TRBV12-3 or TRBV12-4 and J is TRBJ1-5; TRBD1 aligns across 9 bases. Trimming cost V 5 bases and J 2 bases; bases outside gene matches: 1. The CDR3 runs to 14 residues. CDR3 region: CASSRTGGNQPQHF. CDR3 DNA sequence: TGTGCCAGCAGTAGGACAGGGGGCAATCAGCCCCAGCATTTT.

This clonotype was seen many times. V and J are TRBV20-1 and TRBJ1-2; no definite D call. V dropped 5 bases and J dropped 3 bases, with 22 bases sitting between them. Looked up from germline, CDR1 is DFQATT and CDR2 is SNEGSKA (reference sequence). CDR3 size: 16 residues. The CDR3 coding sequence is TGCAGTGCTTCCGACGGGCAGACCTTCCTCCACTATGGCTACACCTTC. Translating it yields CSASDGQTFLHYGYTF.

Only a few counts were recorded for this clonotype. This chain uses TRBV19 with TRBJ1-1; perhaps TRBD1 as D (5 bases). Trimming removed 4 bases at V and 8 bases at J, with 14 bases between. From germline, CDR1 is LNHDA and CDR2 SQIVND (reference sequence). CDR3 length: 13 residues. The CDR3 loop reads CASSTHHGAEAFF. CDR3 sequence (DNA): TGTGCCAGTAGTACGCACCATGGGGCAGAAGCTTTCTTT.